Shown below are 14 T cell receptor beta chains from a single sample sequenced in a study of vaccination and CD4 T cells after COVID-19. Sequencing of DNA taken from cultured CD4+ T cells relied on the Oncomine TCR Beta short-read assay. TCRdb recomputed calls from the PCR reads with MiXCR, one row per CDR3 protein. The data show about 26,000 distinct CDR3 sequences, around a third seen once. The time point was: late sampling 161 to 241 days after vaccination in a few convalescent patients. Treatment given: roughly ten-day PBMC culture with coronavirus spike peptide pools or control peptides (ViraFEST assay). Antigen specificity for these receptors is unknown. The input for sequencing was CD4+ T cells from blood, cultured in vitro, taken about 7 months after SARS-CoV-2 vaccination. These TCRs come from a human donor who had recovered from COVID-19.

Regarding this clonotype: The junction departs from germline at one end; a sequencing error may be responsible. The chain couples TRBV7-8 to TRBJ2-1, with unresolved D. This CDR3 contains 15 residues. The germline V gene has CDR1 SGHVS and CDR2 FQNEAQ. The CDR3 sequence: CVSSRVIGGENEQFF. CDR3 nucleotide sequence: TGTGTCAGCAGCCGGGTTATAGGTGGAGAGAATGAGCAGTTCTTC.

This chain connects TRBV5-4 to TRBJ2-7; 10 nucleotides line up with TRBD1. Trimming at V came to 1 base and at J to 3 bases, leaving 7 bases not matched to a gene. The CDR3 loop spans 16 amino acids. CDR1 SGHNT and CDR2 YYREEE come from the germline V gene (reference sequence). The CDR3 sequence: CASSLPGGTGVYEQYF. The CDR3 nucleotides are TGTGCCAGCAGCTTGCCGGGCGGGACAGGGGTCTACGAGCAGTACTTC.

Here the CDR3 DNA reads TGCAGTGCTGGTAGCGGGAGCACAGATACGCAGTATTTT. Its translation: CSAGSGSTDTQYF. The chain carries TRBV20-1 and TRBJ2-3; 7 bases align to TRBD2. With 5 bases clipped from V and 0 bases from J, the junction kept 2 bases outside the gene matches. The V gene's germline CDR1 is DFQATT and CDR2 SNEGSKA (reference sequence). The CDR3 runs to 13 residues.

The table lists this clonotype with a few counts. This rearrangement joins TRBV6-4 to TRBJ2-5, with 8 nucleotides matching TRBD2. From germline, CDR1 is MRHNA and CDR2 SNTAGT. The CDR3 contains 13 residues. The junction had 3 bases not matched to a gene; V was cut back by 6 bases and J by 3 bases. In DNA, the CDR3 is TGTGCCAGCAGGAGAGCGGGAGAAGAGACCCAGTACTTC. As protein: CASRRAGEETQYF.

A few counts support this clonotype. This chain connects TRBV7-2 to TRBJ2-1, with 14 bases fitting TRBD2. CDR1 and CDR2 from the germline V gene are SGHTA and FQGNSA. V was pared by 6 bases and J by 9 bases, with 7 bases of the junction left unmatched. CDR3 size: 15 residues. Here the CDR3 reads CASRRTSGRRGEQFF. The CDR3, as DNA: TGTGCCAGCAGACGGACTAGCGGGAGGAGGGGTGAGCAGTTCTTC.

The chain employs TRBV21-1 and TRBJ1-2. TRBV21-1 is termed a pseudogene. The CDR3 totals 14 residues. The CDR3 is CASSKNVDLRGYTF. In DNA form, the CDR3 reads TGTGCCAGCAGCAAAAATGTGGACCTTCGGGGCTACACCTTC.

This clonotype is classed as medium-sized (0.01 to 0.1%). CDR3 residues: CASSLSSRGDYGYTF. CDR3 nucleotide sequence: TGTGCCAGCAGCTTAAGCAGTAGAGGGGACTATGGCTACACCTTC. The rearrangement uses TRBV7-6 and TRBJ1-2; D might be TRBD1 (5 bases). The CDR3 is 15 amino acids. Trimming took off 2 bases at V and 3 bases at J, with 13 bases between the two ends. Germline V lookup: CDR1 SGHVS, CDR2 FNYEAQ.

The table lists this clonotype with a few counts. This chain connects TRBV28 to TRBJ2-5; tentative D call: TRBD2 (5 bases). V lost 7 bases and J 1 base, leaving 16 bases between the germline ends. This CDR3 region has 15 residues. The V gene's germline CDR1 is MDHEN and CDR2 SYDVKM. The CDR3 sequence is CASNLMQRGQETQYF. The CDR3 nucleotides are TGTGCCAGCAACCTTATGCAACGGGGCCAAGAGACCCAGTACTTC.

The sample holds a few counts of this clonotype. This chain uses TRBV7-9 with TRBJ2-1; 11 nucleotides line up with TRBD2. V trimming: 5 bases; J trimming: 7 bases; junction bases outside the gene matches: 7. Germline V gives CDR1 SEHNR, CDR2 FQNEAQ (reference sequence). The CDR3 has 15 amino acids. DNA of the CDR3: TGTGCCAGCAGCCTCTTAGCGGGAGGGCCAAATGAGCAGTTCTTC. It specifies CASSLLAGGPNEQFF.

V gene TRBV19 combines with J gene TRBJ2-1; 8 bases fit TRBD2. Per germline, CDR1 LNHDA and CDR2 SQIVND (reference sequence). CDR3 size: 13 residues. Unmatched junction bases numbered 9, after V lost 10 bases and J lost 7 bases. The CDR3 spells CATQRELWNEQFF. The CDR3 coding sequence is TGTGCCACTCAGCGGGAGCTCTGGAATGAGCAGTTCTTC.

In this sample, this clonotype turned up once. The chain has TRBV29-1 and TRBJ2-7; 8 nucleotides match TRBD1. Germline lookup yields CDR1 SQVTM and CDR2 ANQGSEA. V shed 5 bases, J shed 3 bases, and the junction held 3 bases outside the gene matches. The CDR3 spans 12 residues. CDR3: CSVRQGSYEQYF. In DNA, the CDR3 is TGCAGCGTTCGACAGGGGAGCTACGAGCAGTACTTC.

This chain joins TRBV6-2 or TRBV6-3 and TRBJ2-7; TRBD2 matches at 12 bases. Germline V lookup: CDR1 MNHEY, CDR2 SVGEGT. V shed 6 bases, J shed 4 bases, and the junction held 4 bases outside the gene matches. The length of the CDR3 is 14 residues. The CDR3 DNA follows: TGTGCCAGCAGCAGGACTAGCGGGGTGTACGAGCAGTACTTC. Protein sequence: CASSRTSGVYEQYF.

The gene calls are TRBV10-3 and TRBJ2-3, with 9 bases identical to TRBD2. This CDR3 has 15 residues. After removal of 2 bases from V and 6 bases from J, the junction contained 6 bases not matched to a gene. Germline values: CDR1 ENHRY, CDR2 SYGVKD. As DNA, the CDR3 is TGTGCCATCAGTGAGGGGCGGGAGGGCCCCGATACGCAGTATTTT. It codes for CAISEGREGPDTQYF.

The chain links TRBV19 to TRBJ1-5; D is unresolved. Looked up from germline, CDR1 is LNHDA and CDR2 is SQIVND (reference sequence). This CDR3 comprises 14 residues. Trimming shortened V by 2 bases and J by 5 bases, and 10 bases separated the two germline ends. CDR3 in amino acids: CASSILGYDQPQHF. The CDR3 DNA sequence: TGTGCCAGTAGTATACTCGGGTACGATCAGCCCCAGCATTTT. Full variable domain (outside the CDR3, taken from reference TRBV19 and TRBJ1-5): DGGITQSPKYLFRKEGQNVTLSCEQNLNHDAMYWYRQDPGQGLRLIYYSQIVNDFQKGDIAEGYSVSREKKESFPLTVTSAQKNPTAFYLCASSILGYDQPQHFGDGTRLSIL.